This entry lists 19 T cell receptor beta chains sequenced from one sample in a study of blood T cell repertoires in COVID-19. Profiled with immunoSEQ multiplex PCR; TCRdb holds only in-frame clones, not every one. The sample has over 200,000 clones, under 90% seen once. Sequencing input: PBMCs or T cells enriched from blood (not recorded which). All receptors derive from a man in his sixties who had recovered from COVID-19.

This chain joins TRBV18 and TRBJ2-3, with 12 bases that match TRBD2. This CDR3 region has 15 residues. V gave up 6 bases and J gave up 3 bases; unmatched junction bases: 4. Germline CDR1 and CDR2: KGHSH and LQKENI. The CDR3 nucleotides read TGTGCCAGCTCTGACGGACTAGCGGGGACAGATACGCAGTATTTT. It codes for CASSDGLAGTDTQYF.

The chain's CDR3 is CASSRRGGTEAFF. The CDR3 nucleotides are TGTGCCAGCAGCCGTAGGGGGGGAACTGAAGCTTTCTTT. V gene TRBV7-3 combines with J gene TRBJ1-1, with D perhaps TRBD1 (6 bases). Germline V gives CDR1 SGHTA, CDR2 FQGTGA. With 5 bases removed from V and 5 bases from J, the gap between germline ends came to 12 bases. The length of the CDR3 is 13 residues.

The V call is TRBV3-1 (or the pseudogene TRBV3-2), the J call TRBJ2-2; D possibly corresponds to TRBD2 (6 bases). CDR1 is LGHDT, CDR2 YNNKEL, per germline (reference sequence). The CDR3 covers 14 residues. Trimming shortened V by 4 bases and J by 5 bases, and 11 bases separated the two germline ends. In nucleotides, the CDR3 is TGTGCCAGCAGCCTCAGGGCGGGGACCGGGGAGCTGTTTTTT. Its protein product is CASSLRAGTGELFF.

The chain recombines TRBV4-3 with TRBJ1-6, with 10 positions matching TRBD1. The CDR3 is 16 residues long. Germline V lookup: CDR1 LGHNA, CDR2 YSLEER. The J segment lost 6 bases and the V segment lost 0 bases, leaving 2 bases of the junction unmatched. The CDR3 sequence is CASSQDGTGVNSPLHF. CDR3 bases: TGCGCCAGCAGCCAAGATGGGACAGGGGTTAATTCACCCCTCCACTTT.

The chain uses TRBV7-8 and TRBJ2-7; a possible D gene is TRBD2 (6 bases). The CDR3 is 15 amino acids. V shed 1 base and J shed 4 bases, with 14 bases lying between them. In germline, CDR1 is SGHVS, CDR2 FQNEAQ. The chain's CDR3 is CASSLGRQGGYEQYF. CDR3 nucleotide sequence: TGTGCCAGCAGCTTAGGGCGGCAGGGAGGATACGAGCAGTACTTC.

V gene TRBV11-2 combines with J gene TRBJ2-2, with D possibly TRBD2 on 6 matching bases. The germline V and J ends were trimmed by 4 bases and 4 bases, with 16 bases remaining between them. The CDR3 length is 16 residues. CDR1 is SGHAT and CDR2 is FQNNGV in the germline V gene. In DNA form, the CDR3 reads TGTGCCAGCAGCTGGTCCGGGGGATCGACCACCGGGGAGCTGTTTTTT. Its translation is CASSWSGGSTTGELFF.

The V call is TRBV7-2, the J call TRBJ1-5; TRBD1 aligns across 8 bases. Germline-derived CDR1 and CDR2 are SGHTA and FQGNSA. CDR3 length equals 16 residues. V shed 3 bases and J 5 bases; nucleotides not matched to a gene: 9. The CDR3 coding sequence is TGTGCCAGCAGCTTTGCCAGGGGGCGCGTAGATCAGCCCCAGCATTTT. Protein sequence: CASSFARGRVDQPQHF.

This chain joins TRBV19 and TRBJ2-2; 16 bases are a match to TRBD2. Germline CDR1 reads LNHDA; CDR2 reads SQIVND (reference sequence). V dropped 3 bases and J dropped 4; count of bases not matched to a gene: 11. The CDR3 has 20 residues. The CDR3 loop reads CASSIEAGLAGGPFTGELFF. CDR3 bases: TGTGCCAGTAGTATCGAGGCGGGACTAGCGGGGGGGCCTTTCACCGGGGAGCTGTTTTTT.

The chain couples TRBV29-1 to TRBJ2-1, with a tentative D call TRBD2 (5 bases). This CDR3 comprises 15 residues. Per the germline V gene, CDR1 is SQVTM and CDR2 is ANQGSEA. V lost 2 bases and J 3 bases, leaving 14 bases between the germline ends. The DNA for the CDR3 is TGCAGCGTTGAATCGGCGGGTCCGTTCTACAATGAGCAGTTCTTC. Translated: CSVESAGPFYNEQFF.

The CDR3 nucleotides are TGCGCCAGCAGCCTAAGGACAGGGAAAACCTACGAGCAGTACTTC. Amino acids: CASSLRTGKTYEQYF. This chain links TRBV5-1 with TRBJ2-7, with 8 bases matching TRBD1. Germline CDR1 is SGHRS and CDR2 is YFSETQ. This CDR3 is 15 amino acids long. V lost 4 bases and J lost 2; bases outside the gene matches: 8.

The table lists this clone with a count of one. The chain recombines TRBV6-5 with TRBJ1-3, with D possibly TRBD1 on 6 matching bases. The CDR3 runs 13 residues. The V and J ends lost 10 bases and 0 bases respectively, with 10 bases between them. From germline, CDR1 is MNHEY and CDR2 SVGAGI. CDR3 coding DNA: TGTGCCACGGGGACAAGCTCTGGAAACACCATATATTTT. Its translation is CATGTSSGNTIYF.

In nucleotides, the CDR3 is TGTGCCAGCAGCCAAGACCTAGGGGGGGCGTTGCCGTACTTC. Translating it yields CASSQDLGGALPYF. The gene calls are TRBV14 and TRBJ2-7, with a possible D match to TRBD2 (7 bases). Looked up from germline, CDR1 is SGHDN and CDR2 is FVKESK. V was cut by 0 bases and J by 12 bases, with 18 bases left in between. CDR3 length equals 14 residues.

The chain employs TRBV6-2 or TRBV6-3 and TRBJ1-5; TRBD1 agrees at 7 bases. The germline V gene encodes CDR1 MNHEY and CDR2 SVGEGT. The CDR3 loop spans 16 amino acids. Unmatched junction bases numbered 9, after V lost 4 bases and J lost 3 bases. This CDR3 reads CASSSSLTGINQPQHF. CDR3 coding DNA: TGTGCCAGCAGTTCCAGCTTGACAGGGATCAATCAGCCCCAGCATTTT.

Only one count was recorded for this clone. This chain joins TRBV10-2 and TRBJ1-5; 9 bases are shared with TRBD1. V gave up 5 bases and J gave up 7 bases; unmatched junction bases: 6. Germline-derived CDR1 and CDR2 are WSHSY and SAAADI. This CDR3 has 14 amino acids. The CDR3 coding sequence is TGCGCCAGCAGTCCGGACAGGGGAAGACAGCCCCAGCATTTT. Translating gives CASSPDRGRQPQHF.

This clone was found once. The V and J genes are TRBV27 and TRBJ1-5; D is unclear. The CDR3 runs to 15 residues. CDR1 is MNHEY and CDR2 is SMNVEV in the germline V gene (reference sequence). Trimming removed 2 bases from V and 3 bases from J, with 11 bases in between. As DNA, the CDR3 is TGTGCCAGCAGTTTAGTTTTCGGAGACAATCAGCCCCAGCATTTT. Its protein product is CASSLVFGDNQPQHF.

V usage is TRBV7-2 and J usage is TRBJ2-3; D unresolved. V was cut by 1 base and J by 0 bases, with 8 bases left in between. Germline assignment: CDR1 SGHTA and CDR2 FQGNSA. The CDR3 runs 15 residues. CDR3 nucleotide sequence: TGTGCCAGCAGCTTAGTTGGGCTTAGCACAGATACGCAGTATTTT. This codes for CASSLVGLSTDTQYF.

The chain carries TRBV6-1 and TRBJ1-1, with 11 bases identical to TRBD1. The trim removed 8 bases at V and 5 bases at J, leaving 7 bases unmatched. Looked up from germline, CDR1 is MNHNS and CDR2 is SASEGT. CDR3 length: 14 residues. The CDR3 DNA sequence: TGTGCCAGCTCAGGACAGGGGGCCGGGACTGAAGCTTTCTTT. Amino acid sequence: CASSGQGAGTEAFF.

This rearrangement joins TRBV2 to TRBJ1-4; tentatively, D is TRBD1 (5 bases). The CDR3 is made up of 14 amino acids. The germline V gene has CDR1 SNHLY and CDR2 FYNNEI. V lost 4 bases and J lost 7, with 13 bases in between. In nucleotides, the CDR3 is TGTGCCAGCAGTGTCGATCAGGGAGGTGAAAAACTGTTTTTT. Its protein product is CASSVDQGGEKLFF.

The chain combines TRBV15 with TRBJ1-2, with TRBD1 matching 8 bases. The CDR3 totals 15 residues. In germline, CDR1 is LNHNV, CDR2 YYDKDF (reference sequence). J lost 4 bases, V lost 0 bases, and 4 bases had no gene match. The CDR3 sequence: CATSREYRGVYGYTF. For the CDR3, the DNA is TGTGCCACCAGCAGAGAGTACAGGGGGGTCTATGGCTACACCTTC.